This passage covers 10 T cell receptor beta chains from one sample sequenced in a study of shared clonotypes between healthy human individuals. Sequencing was performed with immunoSEQ multiplex PCR; in TCRdb, only in-frame clones are kept and a portion is missing. The sample records some 1,100,000 clones, approximately 78% being singletons. The specimen sequenced was memory CD4+ T cells from PBMCs. Subset meaning: CD45RA-negative fraction. The receptor source for this set is a man aged 18 to 30 in good health. Some clones in this sample may be carry-over from other donors' samples.

The rearrangement uses TRBV11-2 and TRBJ2-3, with unresolved D. Trimming left V 0 bases short and J 2 bases short, with 9 bases between. The CDR3 loop spans 15 amino acids. From germline, CDR1 is SGHAT and CDR2 FQNNGV. The CDR3 DNA reads as TGTGCCAGCAGCTTAGACCCTAGACCCACAGATACGCAGTATTTT. Its translation: CASSLDPRPTDTQYF.

The chain carries TRBV30 and TRBJ1-1; TRBD1 matches 10 bases. This CDR3 contains 13 residues. The ends lost 3 bases at V and 4 bases at J; junction bases unmatched: 2. CDR1 and CDR2 from the germline V gene are GTSNPN and SVGIG (reference sequence). This CDR3 is CAWRGDRGTEAFF. In DNA form, the CDR3 reads TGTGCCTGGAGGGGGGACAGGGGCACTGAAGCTTTCTTT.

In this sample, this clone turned up many times. The V call is TRBV7-8, the J call TRBJ1-5, with TRBD1 matching 7 bases. Germline trimming cut 2 bases from V and 4 bases from J; bases unmatched to any gene: 11. Germline loops: CDR1 SGHVS, CDR2 FQNEAQ. The CDR3 loop spans 17 amino acids. The CDR3 DNA reads TGTGCCAGCAGCTTAAGAAAACCGGGACAGCCTAATCAGCCCCAGCATTTT. Its translation is CASSLRKPGQPNQPQHF. The full variable domain, with the rest looked up from reference TRBV7-8 and TRBJ1-5, is GAGVSQSPRYKVAKRGQDVALRCDPISGHVSLFWYQQALGQGPEFLTYFQNEAQLDKSGLPSDRFFAERPEGSVSTLKIQRTQQEDSAVYLCASSLRKPGQPNQPQHFGDGTRLSIL.

This clone was picked up one time. The V gene is TRBV7-2, the J gene TRBJ2-7; 9 bases agree with TRBD1. Germline CDR1 is SGHTA and CDR2 is FQGNSA. The ends lost 5 bases at V and 5 bases at J; junction bases unmatched: 1. The CDR3 spans 12 residues. The CDR3 region is CASSRTGDEQYF. The CDR3 DNA sequence: TGTGCCAGCAGCCGGACAGGGGACGAGCAGTACTTC.

CDR3 in amino acids: CASSLWQDYGYTF. DNA for the CDR3: TGTGCCAGCAGTTTATGGCAGGACTATGGCTACACCTTC. The chain uses TRBV28 and TRBJ1-2; no firm D call. The CDR3 length is 13 residues. Between the trimmed V and J ends, which lost 0 bases and 3 bases, there was a span of 5 bases. Germline assignment: CDR1 MDHEN and CDR2 SYDVKM.

This sequence joins TRBV10-3 and TRBJ2-7; TRBD2 matches at 12 bases. The CDR3 is made up of 16 amino acids. Germline V gives CDR1 ENHRY, CDR2 SYGVKD. The trim removed 3 bases at V and 1 base at J, leaving 4 bases unmatched. The CDR3 loop is CAISDWTSGVSYEQYF. As DNA, the CDR3 is TGTGCCATCAGTGACTGGACTAGCGGGGTTTCCTACGAGCAGTACTTC.

This clone was detected a few times. The rearrangement joins TRBV29-1 to TRBJ1-1; D is unresolved. The ends were cut back, 3 bases at V and 4 bases at J, with 12 bases in the middle. This CDR3 is 13 amino acids long. Germline assignment: CDR1 SQVTM and CDR2 ANQGSEA. The CDR3 here is CSVDRHLATEAFF. CDR3 sequence (DNA): TGCAGCGTTGATAGGCATCTGGCCACTGAAGCTTTCTTT.

The chain carries TRBV9 and TRBJ2-7; the match to TRBD2 covers 8 bases. The CDR3 contains 15 residues. In germline, CDR1 is SGDLS, CDR2 YYNGEE. V was clipped by 3 bases and J by 2 bases; unmatched bases: 7. CDR3 bases: TGTGCCAGCAGCGGCGGGGGGACAAACGCCTACGAGCAGTACTTC. Its protein product is CASSGGGTNAYEQYF.

The chain employs TRBV7-9 and TRBJ1-4; 8 bases line up with TRBD1. The length of the CDR3 is 15 residues. The junction had 6 bases not matched to a gene; V was cut back by 6 bases and J by 3 bases. Germline V CDR1 and CDR2: SEHNR, FQNEAQ (reference sequence). CDR3 sequence: CASRPGTGPNEKLFF. CDR3 bases: TGTGCCAGCAGACCCGGGACAGGCCCTAATGAAAAACTGTTTTTT.

This chain links TRBV5-4 with TRBJ2-7; 7 bases line up with TRBD1. Germline CDR1 and CDR2: SGHNT and YYREEE (reference sequence). V was clipped by 1 base and J by 4 bases; unmatched bases: 5. The CDR3 is 14 amino acids. CDR3 sequence (DNA): TGTGCCAGCAGCTTGTCAGTGACAGGGTACGAGCAGTACTTC. Protein sequence: CASSLSVTGYEQYF.